This TCR beta chain originates from a study of T cells in Graves' hyperthyroidism and ophthalmopathy. Amplified regions were TCR beta CDR3 sequences from RNA transcripts. Researchers ran a first-round RT-PCR on the TCR CDR3 using the HTBI primer set. TCRdb passed the multiplex PCR reads through MiXCR, listing each CDR3 protein once. The sample lists 500,000 to 600,000 distinct CDR3 sequences; over 35% were seen once. Investigators excluded patients with uncontrolled infection, other autoimmune disease, pregnancy or lactation. In making diagnoses, clinical symptoms, serum thyroxine and TRAb, thyroid ultrasound and orbital computed tomography were all used. Whole-study results and caveats: Separating ophthalmopathy from stable hyperthyroidism was achieved by a 13 V-J model.

A note on this clonotype: Its antigen is currently unknown.

Germline CDR1 and CDR2: SEHNR and FQNEAQ (reference sequence). V shed 5 bases and J shed 3 bases, with 13 bases lying between them. There are 14 residues in the CDR3. This receptor was taken from an adult woman with Graves' disease, either hyperthyroidism or ophthalmopathy (not recorded which). The chain carries TRBV7-9 and TRBJ1-1; D not certain. Sequenced input: peripheral blood or thyroid tissue (not recorded which). CDR3 residues: CASSGNRRDTEAFF. The DNA for the CDR3 is TGTGCCAGCAGCGGGAACAGACGGGACACTGAAGCTTTCTTT.